The next 17 T cell receptor beta chains were all read from a single sample in a study of T-cell memory formation after mild COVID-19. TCRdb reprocessed the 5' RACE reads via MiXCR and lists one record per CDR3 protein. The profile shows 450,000 or so distinct CDR3 sequences, 25% of them singletons. Sequenced sample: PBMCs or a T cell subset sorted from them (not recorded which). The receptors were gathered from an adult woman who had mild COVID-19 (a few samples of this study predate the infection). Cell type and time point are not known.

The rearrangement links TRBV7-8 to TRBJ1-1; TRBD1 agrees at 8 bases. The CDR3 spans 15 residues. J gave up 3 bases and V 4 bases, and 7 bases lay outside the gene matches. The V gene's germline CDR1 is SGHVS and CDR2 FQNEAQ. CDR3: CASSWGQVRDTEAFF. The CDR3 region has the DNA TGTGCCAGCAGCTGGGGACAGGTTAGGGACACTGAAGCTTTCTTT.

The count of this clonotype is one. This chain links TRBV7-2 with TRBJ2-1; 14 bases agree with TRBD2. CDR3 length: 17 amino acids. V shed 0 bases, J shed 5 bases, and the junction held 3 bases outside the gene matches. Germline CDR1 SGHTA, CDR2 FQGNSA. CDR3 in amino acids: CASSLAGTSGRNNEQFF. The CDR3 coding sequence is TGTGCCAGCAGCTTAGCTGGGACTAGCGGGAGAAACAATGAGCAGTTCTTC.

This chain joins TRBV5-1 and TRBJ2-3; 10 nucleotides agree with TRBD2. V shed 1 base, J shed 2 bases, and the junction held 16 bases outside the gene matches. The CDR3 is 20 residues long. Germline V gene data show CDR1 as SGHRS and CDR2 as YFSETQ. The CDR3 reads CASSLSATGLAGAYTDTQYF. CDR3 nucleotide sequence: TGCGCCAGCAGCTTGTCGGCGACCGGGCTAGCGGGGGCCTACACAGATACGCAGTATTTT.

CDR3 in DNA: TGTGCTAGTGGTTTGGTATTTGGCGCCAAAAACATTCAGTACTTC. It encodes CASGLVFGAKNIQYF. The chain links TRBV12-5 to TRBJ2-4; D unclear. CDR3 length: 15 amino acids. Germline V lookup: CDR1 LGHNT, CDR2 FRNRAP. Trimming removed 0 bases from V and 1 base from J, with 7 bases in between.

The table lists this clonotype with a few counts. The V gene is TRBV7-9, the J gene TRBJ2-2; D remains ambiguous. This CDR3 is built from 12 residues. Trimming took off 0 bases at V and 7 bases at J, with 3 bases between the two ends. Germline V gene lookup returns CDR1 SEHNR and CDR2 FQNEAQ (reference sequence). CDR3 amino acids: CASSLAGGELFF. CDR3 bases: TGTGCCAGCAGCTTAGCGGGCGGGGAGCTGTTTTTT.

The genes are TRBV4-2 and TRBJ2-7, with 10 bases matching TRBD2. The CDR3 covers 14 residues. Germline CDR1 reads LGHNA; CDR2 reads YNFKEQ. The ends lost 2 bases at V and 7 bases at J; junction bases unmatched: 5. As DNA, the CDR3 is TGTGCCAGCAGCCAACTAGCGGGAGTTTTTGAGCAGTACTTC. It translates to CASSQLAGVFEQYF.

The chain joins TRBV19 to TRBJ2-7; 11 nucleotides align to TRBD2. Germline CDR1 reads LNHDA; CDR2 reads SQIVND (reference sequence). The CDR3 consists of 18 residues. Trimming removed 5 bases from V and 0 bases from J; junction bases left unmatched: 12. The CDR3 DNA sequence: TGTGCCAGTAGTGACCGCCCAACCGGACTAGCGGGCTCCTACGAGCAGTACTTC. This gives the protein CASSDRPTGLAGSYEQYF.

This chain joins TRBV19 and TRBJ1-2; D not resolved. V was trimmed by 3 bases and J by 3 bases, leaving 11 bases between them. Germline V gene data show CDR1 as LNHDA and CDR2 as SQIVND (reference sequence). The CDR3 length is 14 residues. CDR3 nucleotide sequence: TGTGCCAGTAGTATGCTCGGAGTGGACTATGGCTACACCTTC. Encoded protein: CASSMLGVDYGYTF.

The V and J genes are TRBV4-1 and TRBJ1-4; no reliable D call. V was trimmed by 4 bases and J by 0 bases, leaving 9 bases between them. The length of the CDR3 is 15 residues. The germline gives CDR1 MGHRA, CDR2 YSYEKL. The CDR3 sequence is CASSPKGATNEKLFF. DNA of the CDR3: TGCGCCAGCAGCCCCAAGGGTGCAACTAATGAAAAACTGTTTTTT.

This clonotype turned up a few times. V and J are TRBV7-6 and TRBJ2-7; D uncertain. Germline V gene data show CDR1 as SGHVS and CDR2 as FNYEAQ. This CDR3 spans 17 amino acids. With 1 base removed from V and 0 bases from J, the gap between germline ends came to 16 bases. The CDR3 region has the DNA TGTGCCAGCAGCTTAGTGGGTGTGGGCAAATTCTCCTACGAGCAGTACTTC. This sequence encodes CASSLVGVGKFSYEQYF.

In its sample, this clonotype was seen a few times. The rearrangement uses TRBV18 and TRBJ1-5; 7 nucleotides agree with TRBD1. Germline CDR1 is KGHSH and CDR2 is LQKENI. The CDR3 runs to 17 residues. V dropped 3 bases and J dropped 2; count of bases not matched to a gene: 10. CDR3 region: CASSPLDRESGNQPQHF. The DNA for the CDR3 is TGTGCCAGCTCACCTCTTGACAGGGAATCGGGCAATCAGCCCCAGCATTTT.

This chain's CDR3 is CSASSGNYNEQFF. The CDR3 bases are TGCAGTGCTAGTTCGGGAAACTACAATGAGCAGTTCTTC. This sequence joins TRBV20-1 and TRBJ2-1; D may be TRBD2 (5 bases). Germline V CDR1 and CDR2: DFQATT, SNEGSKA (reference sequence). This CDR3 spans 13 amino acids. The V and J ends lost 3 bases and 3 bases respectively, with 9 bases between them.

The chain combines TRBV20-1 with TRBJ2-2, with D hard to call. Germline CDR1 is DFQATT and CDR2 is SNEGSKA (reference sequence). This CDR3 has 12 residues. The CDR3 DNA reads as TGCAGCACCCTAACGACGACCGGGGAGCTGTTTTTT. Amino acids: CSTLTTTGELFF.

This clonotype came up a few times. V and J are TRBV7-2 and TRBJ1-6; TRBD1 is a possible D gene (6 bases). CDR1 and CDR2 (germline): SGHTA, FQGNSA. Trimming removed 4 bases at V and 6 bases at J, with 13 bases between. The CDR3 loop spans 15 amino acids. As DNA, the CDR3 is TGTGCCAGCAGCTCACAGGGTGGACTTAATTCACCCCTCCACTTT. It yields the protein CASSSQGGLNSPLHF.

This rearrangement joins TRBV23-1 to TRBJ2-5, with a tentative D call TRBD2 (6 bases). TRBV23-1 is labeled an ORF, and its function is uncertain. This CDR3 comprises 16 residues. The ends were cut back, 0 bases at V and 5 bases at J, with 16 bases in the middle. Here the CDR3 reads CASSQSRGRPGETQYF. CDR3 coding DNA: TGCGCCAGCAGTCAATCGCGAGGGAGGCCCGGCGAGACCCAGTACTTC.

This chain uses TRBV3-1 with TRBJ2-3; 7 nucleotides match TRBD1. The CDR3 totals 17 residues. The germline CDR1 and CDR2 sequences are LGHDT and YNNKEL (reference sequence). V shed 4 bases, J shed 2 bases, and the junction held 12 bases outside the gene matches. The CDR3 nucleotides are TGTGCCAGCAGCCCTAGCAGGGACAGTTGGTTCACAGATACGCAGTATTTT. This gives the protein CASSPSRDSWFTDTQYF.

The sample holds a few counts of this clonotype. The rearrangement joins TRBV7-9 to TRBJ2-1; D ambiguous. The germline V and J ends were trimmed by 4 bases and 8 bases, with 9 bases remaining between them. The CDR3 loop spans 12 amino acids. Germline V gene sequence: CDR1 SEHNR, CDR2 FQNEAQ (reference sequence). The CDR3 DNA reads as TGTGCCAGCAGCTCCTTCGTTGATGAGCAGTTCTTC. Translating gives CASSSFVDEQFF.